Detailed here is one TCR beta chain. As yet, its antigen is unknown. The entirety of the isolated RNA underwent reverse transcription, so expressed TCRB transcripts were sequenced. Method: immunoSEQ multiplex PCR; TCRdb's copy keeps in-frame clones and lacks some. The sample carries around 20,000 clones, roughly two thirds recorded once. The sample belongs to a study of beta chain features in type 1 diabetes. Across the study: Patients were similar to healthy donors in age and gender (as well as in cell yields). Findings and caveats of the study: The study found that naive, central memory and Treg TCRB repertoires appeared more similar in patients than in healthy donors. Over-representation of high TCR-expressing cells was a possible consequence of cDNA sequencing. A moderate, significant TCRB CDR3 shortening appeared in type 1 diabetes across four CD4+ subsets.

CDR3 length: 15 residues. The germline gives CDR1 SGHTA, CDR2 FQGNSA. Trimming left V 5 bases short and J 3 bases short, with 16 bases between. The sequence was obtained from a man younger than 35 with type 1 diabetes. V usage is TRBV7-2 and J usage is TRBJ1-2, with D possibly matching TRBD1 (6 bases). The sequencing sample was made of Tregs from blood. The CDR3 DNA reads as TGTGCCAGCAGCCCAACACAGGGTGTTCACTATGGCTACACCTTC. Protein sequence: CASSPTQGVHYGYTF.